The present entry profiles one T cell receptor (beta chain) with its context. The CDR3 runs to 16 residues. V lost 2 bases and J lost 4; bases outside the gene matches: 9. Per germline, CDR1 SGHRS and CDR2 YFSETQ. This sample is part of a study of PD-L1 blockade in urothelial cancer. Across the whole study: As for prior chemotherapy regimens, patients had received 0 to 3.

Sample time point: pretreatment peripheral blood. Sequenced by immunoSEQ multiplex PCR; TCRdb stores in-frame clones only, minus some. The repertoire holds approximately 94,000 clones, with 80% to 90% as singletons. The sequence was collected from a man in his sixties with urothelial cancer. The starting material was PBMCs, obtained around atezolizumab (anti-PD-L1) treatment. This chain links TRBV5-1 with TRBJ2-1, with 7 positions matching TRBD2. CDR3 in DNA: TGCGCCAGCAGCTTAACGGCGGGAGCCGTATACAATGAGCAGTTCTTC. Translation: CASSLTAGAVYNEQFF.